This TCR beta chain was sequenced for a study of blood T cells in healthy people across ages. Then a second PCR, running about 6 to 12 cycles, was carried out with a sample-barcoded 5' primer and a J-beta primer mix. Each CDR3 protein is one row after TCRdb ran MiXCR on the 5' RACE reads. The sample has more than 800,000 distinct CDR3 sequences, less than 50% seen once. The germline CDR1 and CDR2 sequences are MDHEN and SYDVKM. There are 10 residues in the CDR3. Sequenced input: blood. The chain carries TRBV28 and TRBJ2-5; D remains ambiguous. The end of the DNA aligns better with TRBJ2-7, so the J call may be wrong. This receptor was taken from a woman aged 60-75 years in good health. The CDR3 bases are TGTGCCAGCTCCGAAGTCGAGCAGTACTTC. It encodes CASSEVEQYF.